A selection of T cell receptor beta chains follows, all from one sample in a study of blood T cells in healthy people across ages. TCRdb analysed the 5' RACE reads with MiXCR anew, one entry per CDR3 protein. The repertoire consists of 1.2 million to 1.5 million distinct CDR3 sequences, with 35% to 45% occurring once and the leading ten covering roughly 8.2%. What was sequenced was blood. The receptor source for this set is a woman younger than 30 in good health. Each CDR3 is given with its conserved first and last residue. Fields, in order: V gene, J gene, clone size, D gene, CDR3 protein, CDR3 DNA. D genes are given only for firm matches. A clone size is listed for some rows: how often the clone was seen (once, few, many), or a class if it is expanded.

V: TRBV30
J: TRBJ1-2
size: -
D: TRBD1
CDR3: CAWRDRQGVNYGYTF
DNA: TGTGCCTGGAGAGATAGACAGGGGGTGAATTATGGCTACACCTTC

V: TRBV6-5
J: TRBJ2-1
size: few
D: TRBD1
CDR3: CASSGAQTGGNEQFF
DNA: TGTGCCAGCAGTGGCGCCCAAACAGGGGGGAATGAGCAGTTCTTC

V: TRBV5-1
J: TRBJ2-3
size: few
D: TRBD2
CDR3: CASSLASKLAGGPLTDTQYF
DNA: TGCGCCAGCAGCTTGGCCTCAAAACTAGCGGGAGGGCCTTTGACAGATACGCAGTATTTT

V: TRBV12-3/TRBV12-4
J: TRBJ2-3
size: -
D: TRBD2
CDR3: CASSFAGGATDTQYF
DNA: TGTGCCAGCAGTTTTGCGGGAGGAGCCACAGATACGCAGTATTTT

V: TRBV20-1
J: TRBJ2-5
size: -
D: -
CDR3: CSAISGTETQYF
DNA: TGCAGTGCTATTAGTGGAACCGAGACCCAGTACTTC

V: TRBV10-2
J: TRBJ2-1
size: -
D: TRBD2
CDR3: CACGESSGGYNEQFF
DNA: TGCGCCTGTGGTGAATCCAGCGGGGGTTACAATGAGCAGTTCTTC

V: TRBV20-1
J: TRBJ2-1
size: -
D: -
CDR3: CSASFRALRSEQFF
DNA: TGCAGTGCTAGTTTTCGGGCTTTGAGAAGTGAGCAGTTCTTC

V: TRBV20-1
J: TRBJ2-7
size: -
D: TRBD2
CDR3: CSARGGVVSYEQYF
DNA: TGCAGCGCCCGGGGGGGAGTTGTCTCCTACGAGCAGTACTTC

V: TRBV6-5
J: TRBJ2-7
size: -
D: -
CDR3: CASMRPGRSSEQYF
DNA: TGTGCCAGCATGCGGCCCGGGAGATCGTCCGAGCAGTACTTC

V: TRBV12-3/TRBV12-4
J: TRBJ2-5
size: -
D: -
CDR3: CASSLGDQYF
DNA: TGTGCCAGCAGTTTGGGCGATCAGTACTTC